Listed here are 10 T cell receptor beta chains from one sample, sequenced in a study of blood T cell repertoires in COVID-19 (TCRdb year 2020). Receptor libraries were prepared by the immunoSEQ multiplex PCR assay. Not all clones reach the TCRdb copy of this immuneACCESS table, which keeps in-frame sequences only. Checked studies attribute under half of the gap to unresolved V genes and leave the rest unexplained. Counted in this sample were some 95,000 clones; around 90% of them appeared once. Clones ranked in the top ten supply 4% to 5% of the sample. The sequencing input was peripheral blood. These receptors were obtained from a man in his 70s with acute or convalescent COVID-19.

This clone was recorded once. This chain uses TRBV5-1 with TRBJ1-4; TRBD1 agrees at 7 bases. Germline lookup yields CDR1 SGHRS and CDR2 YFSETQ. The CDR3 covers 15 residues. J gave up 2 bases and V 0 bases, and 1 base lay outside the gene matches. CDR3 sequence (DNA): TGCGCCAGCAGCTTGGCCAGGGGGACTAATGAAAAACTGTTTTTT. Amino acids: CASSLARGTNEKLFF.

The chain recombines TRBV19 with TRBJ2-7; 7 bases fit TRBD1. The V gene end was trimmed by 8 bases and the J gene end by 2 bases; junction bases not matched to a gene: 12. The CDR3 is 15 amino acids. Germline CDR1 is LNHDA and CDR2 is SQIVND (reference sequence). In DNA, the CDR3 is TGTGCCAGTTCTGGGGGACAGACTTCGGCCTACGAGCAGTACTTC. This encodes CASSGGQTSAYEQYF.

V usage is TRBV28 and J usage is TRBJ2-1; 10 bases map to TRBD1. The CDR3 loop spans 14 amino acids. The junction had 8 bases not matched to a gene; V was cut back by 10 bases and J by 5 bases. Germline V gene lookup returns CDR1 MDHEN and CDR2 SYDVKM. The CDR3 loop is CAISRDRGNNEQFF. In nucleotides, the CDR3 is TGTGCCATTTCGAGGGACAGGGGTAACAATGAGCAGTTCTTC. The full variable domain, with the rest looked up from reference TRBV28 and TRBJ2-1, is DVKVTQSSRYLVKRTGEKVFLECVQDMDHENMFWYRQDPGLGLRLIYFSYDVKMKEKGDIPEGYSVSREKKERFSLILESASTNQTSMYLCAISRDRGNNEQFFGPGTRLTVL.

The chain is built from TRBV28 and TRBJ1-5; 11 nucleotides align to TRBD1. Germline values: CDR1 MDHEN, CDR2 SYDVKM. J lost 0 bases, V lost 3 bases, and 10 bases had no gene match. CDR3 size: 19 residues. CDR3 bases: TGTGCCAGCAGTTTTTTGAGGGACAGGGGGATTAATAGCAATCAGCCCCAGCATTTT. Residues: CASSFLRDRGINSNQPQHF.

This clone was seen once. The chain has TRBV5-1 and TRBJ2-6; D ambiguous. Per the germline V gene, CDR1 is SGHRS and CDR2 is YFSETQ. Trimming removed 0 bases at V and 0 bases at J, with 10 bases between. The length of the CDR3 is 17 residues. The DNA of the CDR3 is TGCGCCAGCAGCTTGGGGGCAGCCGGCTCTGGGGCCAACGTCCTGACTTTC. This encodes CASSLGAAGSGANVLTF.

The chain is built from TRBV7-9 and TRBJ2-5, with D possibly TRBD1 on 6 matching bases. V dropped 5 bases and J dropped 4 bases, with 17 bases sitting between them. CDR1 is SEHNR, CDR2 FQNEAQ, per germline (reference sequence). CDR3 length: 15 residues. CDR3 bases: TGTGCCAGCAGCCAAAAGTCAGGGGCTTTAGAGACCCAGTACTTC. It specifies CASSQKSGALETQYF.

This chain joins TRBV24-1 and TRBJ1-4; TRBD1 is a possible D gene (5 bases). This CDR3 spans 13 amino acids. Germline-derived CDR1 and CDR2 are KGHDR and SFDVKD. Trimming cost V 10 bases and J 4 bases, with 12 bases left between them. In DNA, the CDR3 is TGTGCCACTGGGGCATTGGGTAATGAAAAACTGTTTTTT. Protein product: CATGALGNEKLFF.

This clone was recorded once. This sequence joins TRBV5-1 and TRBJ2-5; 9 nucleotides match TRBD1. V shed 2 bases, J shed 3 bases, and the junction held 5 bases outside the gene matches. Germline loops: CDR1 SGHRS, CDR2 YFSETQ. CDR3 length: 15 amino acids. CDR3 amino acids: CASSLTRTGEETQYF. DNA of the CDR3: TGCGCCAGCAGCTTAACCCGGACAGGGGAAGAGACCCAGTACTTC. The full variable domain, its missing parts supplied by reference TRBV5-1 and TRBJ2-5, is KAGVTQTPRYLIKTRGQQVTLSCSPISGHRSVSWYQQTPGQGLQFLFEYFSETQRNKGNFPGRFSGRQFSNSRSEMNVSTLELGDSALYLCASSLTRTGEETQYFGPGTRLLVL.

The chain carries TRBV25-1 and TRBJ2-7; D is possibly TRBD2 (5 bases). The CDR3 loop spans 15 amino acids. V shed 3 bases and J shed 7 bases, with 19 bases lying between them. The germline gives CDR1 MGHDK, CDR2 SYGVNS. The CDR3 is CASSEGKTNYDEQYF. The CDR3, as DNA: TGTGCCAGCAGTGAGGGGAAGACTAACTACGATGAGCAGTACTTC.

This clone was counted a few times. V is TRBV6-1 and J is TRBJ1-2; 9 bases line up with TRBD1. The ends lost 3 bases at V and 4 bases at J; junction bases unmatched: 6. From germline, CDR1 is MNHNS and CDR2 SASEGT. The CDR3 has 15 amino acids. CDR3 bases: TGTGCCAGCAGTGAGGCCTCACAGGGGGCCTATGGCTACACCTTC. Its translation is CASSEASQGAYGYTF.